This T cell receptor beta chain was retrieved from a study of T cell responses to AZD1222 COVID-19 vaccine. General observations from the study: Repertoires were sampled only after the peak T cell response.

The repertoire was sequenced with immunoSEQ multiplex PCR; TCRdb's copy has only in-frame clones and lacks some. The sample has about 67,000 clones, around four fifths seen once; the top ten hold under 8.5%. V lost 5 bases and J 1 base, leaving 13 bases between the germline ends. Germline V lookup: CDR1 SGHTA, CDR2 FQGNSA. The CDR3 is 15 residues long. Notes on this clone: Its antigen is undetermined.

The rearrangement joins TRBV7-2 to TRBJ2-3, with D tentatively TRBD1 or TRBD2 (5 bases each). The sequence was obtained from an adult who received the AZD1222 COVID-19 vaccine. The sample consisted of peripheral blood, taken 28 days after the second AZD1222 dose. This CDR3 reads CASSLEGHRTDTQYF. CDR3 coding DNA: TGTGCCAGCAGCCTTGAGGGGCACCGCACAGATACGCAGTATTTT.